The clone carrying this T cell receptor beta chain was picked up many times. Antigen: not known. This specimen comes from a study of T-cell reconstitution after alpha-beta-depleted transplantation in children. Study-level points and caveats: For some patients, TCRbeta diversity was high at day 60 because of recipient T cells and thymic progenitors that survived. Reported findings indicate that, about two months after transplant, alpha-beta T cells came from several hundred expanded clones, which were derived from non-depleted graft cells. T-cell counts and diversity at one year post-transplant came mainly from newly produced T cells.

Library preparation (for TCRbeta) was performed with unique molecular identifiers. MiXCR, run by TCRdb on the PCR reads, gives a single entry per CDR3 protein. The sample records 200,000 to 250,000 distinct CDR3 sequences, roughly 8.2% being singletons. The CDR3 is 15 amino acids. After removal of 4 bases from V and 6 bases from J, the junction contained 8 bases not matched to a gene. From germline, CDR1 is SGHRS and CDR2 YFSETQ. The sample consisted of PBMCs, mostly from graft donor cells, taken 180 days after TCRalphabeta/CD19-depleted stem cell transplant. The chain couples TRBV5-1 to TRBJ2-1, with TRBD1 matching over 9 bases. The clonotype comes from a male patient younger than 18 who had a stem cell transplant for acute lymphoblastic leukemia, so the T cells may come from the graft donor. CDR3 in amino acids: CASSPGTGMLNEQFF. The CDR3 nucleotides are TGCGCCAGCAGCCCCGGGACAGGGATGCTCAATGAGCAGTTCTTC.